This TCR beta chain came from a study of blood T cell repertoires in COVID-19. In the study overall: Collection of acute and convalescent COVID-19 samples took place in the United States, Italy and Spain. PBMCs, B-cell-depleted T cells, or T cells were the source of the cDNA or gDNA that made up the material.

This CDR3 is 14 amino acids long. The germline V gene has CDR1 SGHNT and CDR2 YYREEE (reference sequence). The V and J ends lost 9 bases and 4 bases respectively, with 14 bases between them. Method: immunoSEQ multiplex PCR; TCRdb's copy keeps in-frame clones and lacks some. The sample lists 350,000 to 450,000 clones; around 88% were seen once. Enrolment of Seattle patients took place during active infection, and they were followed longitudinally. The sample consisted of peripheral blood. The origin of this receptor is a woman between 55 and 75 years old with COVID-19, enrolled during active disease. The chain recombines TRBV5-4 with TRBJ2-6, with D tentatively TRBD1 (5 bases). The CDR3 loop reads CAISGLTGANVLTF. CDR3 nucleotides: TGTGCCATCTCAGGGTTGACCGGGGCCAACGTCCTGACTTTC.